What follows are 29 T cell receptor beta chains derived from one specimen sequenced in a study of PD-L1 blockade in urothelial cancer. Produced via immunoSEQ multiplex PCR; TCRdb's table is partial and in-frame only. Altogether 30,000 to 40,000 clones are present, around 90% being singletons, with the ten largest covering more than 6.5%. Sequenced material: PBMCs, taken around atezolizumab (anti-PD-L1) treatment. The source of these receptors is a man between 65 and 85 years old with urothelial cancer.

The chain is built from TRBV6-1 and TRBJ1-5, with D unresolved. Germline CDR1 and CDR2: MNHNS and SASEGT. V lost 2 bases and J 4 bases, leaving 6 bases between the germline ends. The CDR3 length is 13 residues. Written as DNA, the CDR3 is TGTGCCAGCAGTGAAACGGAGAATCAGCCCCAGCATTTT. Translating gives CASSETENQPQHF.

The chain uses TRBV9 and TRBJ2-7, with D perhaps matching TRBD1 (6 bases). The ends were cut back, 4 bases at V and 0 bases at J, with 11 bases in the middle. Per the germline V gene, CDR1 is SGDLS and CDR2 is YYNGEE. This CDR3 is 14 amino acids long. The CDR3 bases are TGTGCCAGCAGCTCCTCGACAGGCTCCTACGAGCAGTACTTC. It yields the protein CASSSSTGSYEQYF.

The chain carries TRBV6-5 and TRBJ2-7; TRBD2 aligns across 11 bases. The CDR3 sequence is 16 residues long. V shed 4 bases, J shed 2 bases, and the junction held 7 bases outside the gene matches. Looked up from germline, CDR1 is MNHEY and CDR2 is SVGAGI. CDR3 loop: CASSSYPGLAAYEQYF. The CDR3 nucleotides read TGTGCCAGCAGTTCCTATCCGGGACTAGCGGCCTACGAGCAGTACTTC.

In its sample, this clone was seen once. J is TRBJ2-1 and V is TRBV19; D might be TRBD2 (6 bases). The V end lost 4 bases, the J end lost 2 bases, and 12 bases lay between the germline ends. The germline V gene has CDR1 LNHDA and CDR2 SQIVND (reference sequence). The CDR3 is made up of 15 amino acids. Here the CDR3 DNA reads TGTGCCAGTAGTAGCACTAGCATGACCTACAATGAGCAGTTCTTC. Its protein is CASSSTSMTYNEQFF.

The genes are TRBV6-6 and TRBJ2-5, with D perhaps matching TRBD1 (6 bases). From germline, CDR1 is MNHNY and CDR2 SVGAGI (reference sequence). V was pared by 6 bases and J by 4 bases, with 15 bases between. The CDR3 length is 14 residues. The CDR3 reads CASRETQGRETQYF. The CDR3 coding sequence is TGTGCCAGCAGAGAGACACAGGGACGAGAGACCCAGTACTTC.

This rearrangement joins TRBV6-1 to TRBJ1-2, with a weak D call TRBD1 (5 bases). The ends were cut back, 6 bases at V and 4 bases at J, with 12 bases in the middle. Germline-derived CDR1 and CDR2 are MNHNS and SASEGT. The CDR3 has 13 residues. CDR3 protein: CASSLTVLYGYTF. The DNA for the CDR3 is TGTGCCAGCAGCCTGACAGTACTCTATGGCTACACCTTC.

V is TRBV2 and J is TRBJ2-1; possible D gene TRBD2, 6 bases. The CDR3 is made up of 13 amino acids. V was pared by 11 bases and J by 6 bases, with 17 bases between. CDR1 is SNHLY, CDR2 FYNNEI, per germline. The CDR3 DNA follows: TGTGCCGATGGCGGGACGGCGGGCAATGAGCAGTTCTTC. As protein: CADGGTAGNEQFF. Full variable domain (outside the CDR3, taken from reference TRBV2 and TRBJ2-1): EPEVTQTPSHQVTQMGQEVILRCVPISNHLYFYWYRQILGQKVEFLVSFYNNEISEKSEIFDDQFSVERPDGSNFTLKIRSTKLEDSAMYFCADGGTAGNEQFFGPGTRLTVL.

In regard to this clone: At one boundary the junction diverges from the germline segment, which might be a read error. This CDR3 is CSVENGEGAGRHF. CDR3 bases: TGCAGCGTTGAGAATGGTGAGGGGGCAGGAAGGCACTTC. This rearrangement joins TRBV29-1 to TRBJ2-7, with 7 positions matching TRBD1. The CDR3 covers 13 residues. The germline V gene has CDR1 SQVTM and CDR2 ANQGSEA.

The V call is TRBV9, the J call TRBJ1-2, with D possibly TRBD1 on 5 matching bases. The V gene's germline CDR1 is SGDLS and CDR2 YYNGEE. The CDR3 runs 15 residues. V lost 0 bases, J lost 5 bases, and 14 bases lay in between. CDR3 nucleotides: TGTGCCAGCAGCGTAGAATCGTTGGGGGGATATGGCTACACCTTC. Its protein product is CASSVESLGGYGYTF.

The V and J genes are TRBV6-4 and TRBJ2-5, with D possibly being TRBD1 (6 bases). This CDR3 contains 14 residues. CDR1 and CDR2 (germline): MRHNA, SNTAGT. With 7 bases removed from V and 3 bases from J, the gap between germline ends came to 15 bases. In DNA, the CDR3 is TGTGCCAGCACATCAACTTACAGGGAAGAGACCCAGTACTTC. This gives the protein CASTSTYREETQYF.

The V call is TRBV5-1, the J call TRBJ2-7; 8 bases fit TRBD2. Trimming took 4 bases from V and 2 from J; bases not matched to a gene: 5. The germline V gene encodes CDR1 SGHRS and CDR2 YFSETQ. The CDR3 extends over 14 amino acids. The CDR3 region is CASSRREGAYEQYF. In DNA, the CDR3 is TGCGCCAGCAGCCGTCGGGAGGGAGCCTACGAGCAGTACTTC.

This clone was seen a few times. The rearrangement links TRBV30 to TRBJ2-7; 7 bases align to TRBD1. This CDR3 has 11 residues. The trim removed 3 bases at V and 12 bases at J, leaving 8 bases unmatched. Germline loops: CDR1 GTSNPN, CDR2 SVGIG (reference sequence). The CDR3 DNA reads TGTGCCTGGAGAAATATGGGACAGCGGTACTTC. It translates to CAWRNMGQRYF.

This sequence joins TRBV10-3 and TRBJ2-1; D not resolved. V was trimmed by 0 bases and J by 5 bases, leaving 11 bases between them. Germline CDR1 ENHRY, CDR2 SYGVKD. The CDR3 runs 15 residues. CDR3 amino acids: CAISESALAHNEQFF. The CDR3 DNA sequence: TGTGCCATCAGTGAGTCGGCCCTCGCCCACAATGAGCAGTTCTTC.

This chain connects TRBV5-4 to TRBJ2-2; perhaps TRBD2 as D (5 bases). Per the germline V gene, CDR1 is SGHNT and CDR2 is YYREEE (reference sequence). CDR3 length: 14 residues. V was shortened by 4 bases and J by 3 bases, with 10 bases between the two germline ends. CDR3: CASSGEPDTGELFF. The CDR3 bases are TGTGCCAGCAGCGGGGAGCCGGACACCGGGGAGCTGTTTTTT.

This chain uses TRBV23-1 with TRBJ1-5; D call uncertain. TRBV23-1 is given ORF status, its function remaining uncertain. The length of the CDR3 is 15 residues. With 4 bases removed from V and 7 bases from J, the gap between germline ends came to 17 bases. Written as DNA, the CDR3 is TGCGCCAGCAGTCCCCGACTCGATACGAAGCAGCCCCAGCATTTT. Protein product: CASSPRLDTKQPQHF.

The chain links TRBV27 to TRBJ2-5; TRBD1 aligns across 10 bases. This CDR3 is 15 amino acids long. From germline, CDR1 is MNHEY and CDR2 SMNVEV (reference sequence). V shed 2 bases, J shed 4 bases, and the junction held 4 bases outside the gene matches. DNA for the CDR3: TGTGCCAGCAGTTTAAGACAGGGGGCTGGAGAGACCCAGTACTTC. It yields the protein CASSLRQGAGETQYF.

The V call is TRBV19, the J call TRBJ2-6; tentatively, D is TRBD2 (5 bases). V lost 5 bases and J 6 bases, leaving 11 bases between the germline ends. The CDR3 runs to 14 residues. The germline V gene encodes CDR1 LNHDA and CDR2 SQIVND (reference sequence). The CDR3 region is CASSRGWEANVLTF. The CDR3 nucleotides are TGTGCCAGTAGTCGAGGGTGGGAGGCCAACGTCCTGACTTTC.

This sequence joins TRBV28 and TRBJ2-7, with a weak D call TRBD2 (5 bases). Germline V gene sequence: CDR1 MDHEN, CDR2 SYDVKM. Trimming took 5 bases from V and 3 from J, leaving 14 bases between them. This CDR3 region has 14 residues. CDR3 nucleotide sequence: TGTGCCAGCAGTAGTATCGGGGTGTTCTACGAGCAGTACTTC. This gives the protein CASSSIGVFYEQYF. The whole variable domain, remainder taken from reference TRBV28 and TRBJ2-7, is DVKVTQSSRYLVKRTGEKVFLECVQDMDHENMFWYRQDPGLGLRLIYFSYDVKMKEKGDIPEGYSVSREKKERFSLILESASTNQTSMYLCASSSIGVFYEQYFGPGTRLTVT.

This clone was seen a few times. This chain links TRBV6-6 with TRBJ2-7; 8 bases are shared with TRBD1. CDR1 and CDR2 from the germline V gene are MNHNY and SVGAGI (reference sequence). V was clipped by 6 bases and J by 2 bases; unmatched bases: 12. The CDR3 spans 16 residues. The CDR3 loop reads CASSHLAQQGAYEQYF. The CDR3 nucleotides are TGTGCCAGCAGCCATCTGGCCCAACAGGGGGCCTACGAGCAGTACTTC.

The genes are TRBV2 and TRBJ2-3, with 11 bases matching TRBD2. CDR1 and CDR2 (germline): SNHLY, FYNNEI. J gave up 4 bases and V 4 bases, and 13 bases lay outside the gene matches. The CDR3 is made up of 18 amino acids. The CDR3 region is CASSGRMGLAAESDTQYF. In nucleotides, the CDR3 is TGTGCCAGCAGTGGTAGAATGGGACTAGCGGCCGAGTCAGATACGCAGTATTTT. The full variable domain, in which reference TRBV2 and TRBJ2-3 provide the parts outside the CDR3, is EPEVTQTPSHQVTQMGQEVILRCVPISNHLYFYWYRQILGQKVEFLVSFYNNEISEKSEIFDDQFSVERPDGSNFTLKIRSTKLEDSAMYFCASSGRMGLAAESDTQYFGPGTRLTVL.

This chain links TRBV9 with TRBJ2-2; no firm D call. The CDR3 has 15 amino acids. V lost 3 bases to trimming and J lost 0 bases, with 9 bases between them. The germline CDR1 and CDR2 sequences are SGDLS and YYNGEE. CDR3 sequence reads: CASSEEASNTGELFF. CDR3 DNA sequence: TGTGCCAGCAGCGAAGAAGCTTCGAACACCGGGGAGCTGTTTTTT.

V gene TRBV19 combines with J gene TRBJ2-2, with 8 bases fitting TRBD1. Germline assignment: CDR1 LNHDA and CDR2 SQIVND (reference sequence). The CDR3 has 13 residues. V gave up 8 bases and J gave up 6 bases; unmatched junction bases: 5. CDR3 nucleotide sequence: TGTGCCAGTCGGAGACAGGGGTCCGGGGAGCTGTTTTTT. Its translation: CASRRQGSGELFF.

The V gene is TRBV19, the J gene TRBJ1-1, with 10 bases fitting TRBD1. The V gene's germline CDR1 is LNHDA and CDR2 SQIVND (reference sequence). This CDR3 contains 15 residues. V lost 9 bases to trimming and J lost 3 bases; unmatched junction nucleotides: 10. The CDR3 loop reads CASRDRGILDTEAFF. In DNA form, the CDR3 reads TGTGCCAGCCGGGACAGGGGAATTTTGGACACTGAAGCTTTCTTT.

This sequence joins TRBV25-1 and TRBJ2-2; D remains ambiguous. Trimming left V 4 bases short and J 2 bases short, with 5 bases between. CDR1 is MGHDK, CDR2 SYGVNS, per germline. The CDR3 loop spans 13 amino acids. DNA of the CDR3: TGTGCCAGCAGTGGTACTAACACCGGGGAGCTGTTTTTT. Amino acids: CASSGTNTGELFF.

The chain links TRBV19 to TRBJ2-7; D ambiguous. CDR1 is LNHDA, CDR2 SQIVND, per germline (reference sequence). V dropped 5 bases and J dropped 6 bases, with 20 bases sitting between them. The CDR3 is 15 amino acids. CDR3 protein: CASSLFGGTSLEQYF. The CDR3 region has the DNA TGTGCCAGTAGTCTCTTTGGCGGCACCTCACTCGAGCAGTACTTC.

As concerns this clone: The sample holds other DNA sequences that translate to the same CDR3. This chain connects TRBV7-6 to TRBJ2-7, with TRBD1 matching over 7 bases. Germline CDR1 reads SGHVS; CDR2 reads FNYEAQ. The CDR3 sequence is 15 residues long. V lost 1 base, J lost 0 bases, and 3 bases stayed unmatched. The CDR3 loop is CASSLGDSYSYEQYF. The DNA of the CDR3 is TGTGCCAGCAGCTTAGGGGACAGTTACTCCTACGAGCAGTACTTC.

This clone was seen only once. This chain links TRBV18 with TRBJ2-7; a weak D match, TRBD1 (6 bases). The CDR3 contains 15 residues. V lost 2 bases to trimming and J lost 1 base, with 12 bases between them. The germline V gene encodes CDR1 KGHSH and CDR2 LQKENI. Written as DNA, the CDR3 is TGTGCCAGCTCACCAATCCCTAGGGGGTCCTACGAGCAGTACTTC. Translation gives CASSPIPRGSYEQYF.

J is TRBJ2-7 and V is TRBV27, with D possibly matching TRBD2 (5 bases). There are 13 residues in the CDR3. Germline-derived CDR1 and CDR2 are MNHEY and SMNVEV (reference sequence). V lost 5 bases, J lost 1 base, and 9 bases lay in between. The CDR3 DNA sequence: TGTGCCAGCAGTAGAGGGCGGTCCTACGAGCAGTACTTC. Protein sequence: CASSRGRSYEQYF.

The V gene is TRBV29-1, the J gene TRBJ2-7; tentatively, D is TRBD1 (5 bases). This CDR3 comprises 14 residues. The germline CDR1 and CDR2 sequences are SQVTM and ANQGSEA. V was trimmed by 4 bases and J by 0 bases, leaving 13 bases between them. The CDR3 DNA sequence: TGCAGCGTTGCAGGGTCACAGTCCTCCTACGAGCAGTACTTC. This translates into CSVAGSQSSYEQYF.